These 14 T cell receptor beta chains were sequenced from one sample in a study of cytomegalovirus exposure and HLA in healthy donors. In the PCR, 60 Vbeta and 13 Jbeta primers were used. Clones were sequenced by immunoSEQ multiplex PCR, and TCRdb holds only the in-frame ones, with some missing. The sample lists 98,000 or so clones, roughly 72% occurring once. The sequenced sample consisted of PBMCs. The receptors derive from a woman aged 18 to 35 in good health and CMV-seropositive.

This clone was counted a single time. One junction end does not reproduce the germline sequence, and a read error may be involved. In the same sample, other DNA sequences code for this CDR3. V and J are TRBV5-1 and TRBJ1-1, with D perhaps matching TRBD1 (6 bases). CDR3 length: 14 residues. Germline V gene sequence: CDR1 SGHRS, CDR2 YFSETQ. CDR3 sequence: CASAIRGPNTEAFF. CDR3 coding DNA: TGCGCCAGCGCGATCAGGGGACCAAACACTGAGGCTTTCTTT.

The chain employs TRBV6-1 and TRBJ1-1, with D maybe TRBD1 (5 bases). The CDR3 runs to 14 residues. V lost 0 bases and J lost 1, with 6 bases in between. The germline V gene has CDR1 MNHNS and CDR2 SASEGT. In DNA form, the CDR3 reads TGTGCCAGCAGTGAAGCAAGGGGGAACACTGAAGCTTTCTTT. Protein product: CASSEARGNTEAFF.

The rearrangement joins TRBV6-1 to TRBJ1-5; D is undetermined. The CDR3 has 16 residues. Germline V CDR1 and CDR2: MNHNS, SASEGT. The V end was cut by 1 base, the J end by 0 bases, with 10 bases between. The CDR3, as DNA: TGTGCCAGCAGTGAAGTCGTAATTTATAGCAATCAGCCCCAGCATTTT. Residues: CASSEVVIYSNQPQHF.

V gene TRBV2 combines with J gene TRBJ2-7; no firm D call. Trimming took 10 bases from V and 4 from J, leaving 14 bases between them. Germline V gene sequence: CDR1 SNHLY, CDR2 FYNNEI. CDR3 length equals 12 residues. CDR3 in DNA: TGTGCCACAACGGCTAGTCAGTACGAGCAGTACTTC. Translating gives CATTASQYEQYF.

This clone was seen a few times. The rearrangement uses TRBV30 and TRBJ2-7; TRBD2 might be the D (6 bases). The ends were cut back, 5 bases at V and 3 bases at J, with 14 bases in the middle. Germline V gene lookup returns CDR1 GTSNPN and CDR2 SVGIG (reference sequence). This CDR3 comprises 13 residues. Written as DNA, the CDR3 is TGTGCCTGGGGAATTACTAGCTTCTACGAGCAGTACTTC. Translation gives CAWGITSFYEQYF.

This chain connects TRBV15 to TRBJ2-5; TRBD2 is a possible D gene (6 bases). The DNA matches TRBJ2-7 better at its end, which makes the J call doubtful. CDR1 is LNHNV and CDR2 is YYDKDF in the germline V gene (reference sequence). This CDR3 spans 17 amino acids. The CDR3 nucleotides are TGTGCCACCAGCACCCGACTGACTAGTCGGAGCCTTTACGAGCAGTACTTC. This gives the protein CATSTRLTSRSLYEQYF.

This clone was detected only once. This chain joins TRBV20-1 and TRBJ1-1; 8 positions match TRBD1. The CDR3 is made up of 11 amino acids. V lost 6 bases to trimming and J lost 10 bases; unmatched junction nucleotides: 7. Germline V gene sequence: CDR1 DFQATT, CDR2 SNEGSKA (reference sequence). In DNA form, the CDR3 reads TGCAGTGCCAGGGGACAGGTCGGAGCTTTCTTT. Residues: CSARGQVGAFF.

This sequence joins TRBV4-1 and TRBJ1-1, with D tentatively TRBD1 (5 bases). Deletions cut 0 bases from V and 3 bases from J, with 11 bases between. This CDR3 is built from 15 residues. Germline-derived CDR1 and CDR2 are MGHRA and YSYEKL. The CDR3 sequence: CASSQEVEGYTEAFF. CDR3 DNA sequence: TGCGCCAGCAGCCAAGAGGTGGAGGGGTACACTGAAGCTTTCTTT.

The chain's CDR3 is CASSPGTGDAEAFF. Here the CDR3 DNA reads TGTGCCAGCAGCCCCGGGACAGGCGACGCTGAAGCTTTCTTT. The rearrangement links TRBV9 to TRBJ1-1; TRBD1 aligns across 8 bases. Germline CDR1 SGDLS, CDR2 YYNGEE. The CDR3 covers 14 residues. Unmatched junction bases numbered 8, after V lost 4 bases and J lost 6 bases.

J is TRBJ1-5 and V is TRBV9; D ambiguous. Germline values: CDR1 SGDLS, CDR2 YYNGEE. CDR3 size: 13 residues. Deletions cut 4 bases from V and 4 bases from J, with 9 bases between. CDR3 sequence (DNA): TGTGCCAGCAGCTCGAGCCCGAATCAGCCCCAGCATTTT. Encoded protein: CASSSSPNQPQHF.

DNA for the CDR3: TGTGCCAGCAGTCGGCAGGGTTACGAGCAGTACTTC. Protein: CASSRQGYEQYF. This chain connects TRBV6-5 to TRBJ2-7, with D tentatively TRBD1 (5 bases). This CDR3 is built from 12 residues. Deletions cut 5 bases from V and 4 bases from J, with 9 bases between. The V gene's germline CDR1 is MNHEY and CDR2 SVGAGI.

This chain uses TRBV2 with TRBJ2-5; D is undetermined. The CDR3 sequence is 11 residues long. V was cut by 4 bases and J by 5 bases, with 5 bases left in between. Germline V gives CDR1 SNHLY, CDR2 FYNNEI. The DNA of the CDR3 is TGTGCCAGCAGTGGCGTGGAGACCCAGTACTTC. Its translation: CASSGVETQYF.

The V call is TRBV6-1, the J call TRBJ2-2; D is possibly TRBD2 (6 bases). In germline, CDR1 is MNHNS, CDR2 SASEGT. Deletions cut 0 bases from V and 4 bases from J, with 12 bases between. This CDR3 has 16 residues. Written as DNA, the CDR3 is TGTGCCAGCAGTGAAGCCCCGGGACTCAGCACCGGGGAGCTGTTTTTT. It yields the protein CASSEAPGLSTGELFF.

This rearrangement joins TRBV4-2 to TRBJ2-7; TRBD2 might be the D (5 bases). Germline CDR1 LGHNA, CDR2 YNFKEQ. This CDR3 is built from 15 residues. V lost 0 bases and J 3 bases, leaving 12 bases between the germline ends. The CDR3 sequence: CASSQDKLGIYEQYF. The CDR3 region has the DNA TGTGCCAGCAGCCAAGATAAACTAGGGATCTACGAGCAGTACTTC.